Listed below are T cell receptor beta chains from one sample, sequenced in a study of vaccination and CD4 T cells after COVID-19. MiXCR, run by TCRdb on the PCR reads, gives a single entry per CDR3 protein. The sample has under 25,000 distinct CDR3 sequences, 40% seen once. Antigens for these TCRs are unknown. Sequenced here: CD4+ T cells from blood, cultured in vitro, sampled after SARS-CoV-2 vaccination. The receptors come from a human donor who had recovered from COVID-19. The CDR3 runs from the conserved cysteine through the conserved F or W. The order of the fields is clone size, CDR3 length, V gene, CDR3 protein. Clone size is not always given. Where it is, it says once, few, many or a class for expanded clones.

size: NA
length: 15
V: TRBV7-2
CDR3: CASSLAGTRDTEAFF

size: NA
length: 11
V: TRBV19
CDR3: CATGTEYEQYF

size: NA
length: 17
V: TRBV11-3
CDR3: CASSSGPTGLYTGELFF

size: few
length: 13
V: TRBV6-2/TRBV6-3
CDR3: CASSFGADSPLHF

size: NA
length: 15
V: TRBV11-3
CDR3: CASSRRTAGDSEQYF

size: few
length: 14
V: TRBV11-2
CDR3: CASSFIRAPYEQYF

size: few
length: 15
V: TRBV19
CDR3: CASSIELGGPGTQYF

size: once
length: 16
V: TRBV4-1
CDR3: CASSQDRVRGGTEAFF

size: few
length: 15
V: TRBV5-1
CDR3: CASTPAISGANVLTF

size: NA
length: 15
V: TRBV7-2
CDR3: CASSLGGGTAGEQFF

size: NA
length: 12
V: TRBV28
CDR3: CASSLSGNTIYF

size: NA
length: 14
V: TRBV29-1
CDR3: CSVAEIRDSYEQYF

size: few
length: 12
V: TRBV7-8
CDR3: CASSLRGQPQHF

size: few
length: 13
V: TRBV7-2
CDR3: CASRRDLTDTQYF

size: NA
length: 17
V: TRBV7-2
CDR3: CASSLVVGAATNYGYTF

size: NA
length: 15
V: TRBV6-2/TRBV6-3
CDR3: CASSYTTGGKETQYF

size: NA
length: 13
V: TRBV6-1
CDR3: CASSEGDNYGYTF

size: few
length: 16
V: TRBV19
CDR3: CASSLRTGAYNSPLHF

size: NA
length: 16
V: TRBV19
CDR3: CASSIQRSAGANVLTF

size: few
length: 16
V: TRBV7-9
CDR3: CASSLENRGLNYGYTF

size: NA
length: 15
V: TRBV11-3
CDR3: CASSPSRTGSYEQYF

size: few
length: 13
V: TRBV2
CDR3: CARAVKGGETQYF